Included here is one TCR beta chain sequence, with context. Its cognate antigen is unknown. MiXCR, run by TCRdb on the 5' RACE reads, gives a single entry per CDR3 protein. The profile shows roughly 30,000 distinct CDR3 sequences, approximately 15% of them singletons. Germline CDR1 and CDR2: SGHRS and YFSETQ. This CDR3 comprises 14 residues. V was shortened by 0 bases and J by 1 base, with 7 bases between the two germline ends. This record belongs to a study of CD8 T cells in ankylosing spondylitis. Whole-study findings and limits: A CD8+ phenotype characterized the disease-linked clones, which were relatively rare in peripheral blood. Blood of patients with ankylosing spondylitis appeared to be characterized by a TCR beta motif of about 8 highly homologous variants.

V is TRBV5-1 and J is TRBJ1-1; D is unclear. Specimen: blood. This TCR was recovered from a male donor with ankylosing spondylitis or in good health (not recorded which). The CDR3 is CASSLGRGNTEAFF. CDR3 nucleotide sequence: TGCGCCAGCAGCTTGGGACGGGGGAACACTGAAGCTTTCTTT. Using reference TRBV5-1 and TRBJ1-1 for the parts outside the CDR3, the full variable domain is KAGVTQTPRYLIKTRGQQVTLSCSPISGHRSVSWYQQTPGQGLQFLFEYFSETQRNKGNFPGRFSGRQFSNSRSEMNVSTLELGDSALYLCASSLGRGNTEAFFGQGTRLTVV.